This passage covers 25 T cell receptor beta chains from one sample sequenced in a study of blood T cell repertoires in COVID-19 (dated by TCRdb to between 2020 and 2021). The library was prepared using the immunoSEQ multiplex PCR assay. Entries here come from immuneACCESS through TCRdb and include only in-frame sequences with V and J called. Some clones fail to appear in such tables; in the studies checked, an unresolved V gene covers under half of the shortfall, and the cause of the remainder is unknown. This sample holds approximately 56,000 clones; around four fifths were observed only once. Over 10% of the sample is taken by the ten largest. The material sequenced was peripheral blood. These receptors came from a woman aged 80 or over with acute or convalescent COVID-19.

This chain uses TRBV6-5 with TRBJ2-1; no reliable D call. The CDR3 extends over 14 amino acids. Between the trimmed V and J ends, which lost 8 bases and 0 bases, there was a span of 11 bases. Germline values: CDR1 MNHEY, CDR2 SVGAGI. The chain's CDR3 is CASDDWSSYNEQFF. The CDR3 nucleotides are TGTGCCAGCGATGATTGGAGCTCCTACAATGAGCAGTTCTTC.

This clone occurred once. The chain uses TRBV11-2 and TRBJ2-4; 7 positions agree with TRBD2. Germline CDR1 reads SGHAT; CDR2 reads FQNNGV. J lost 3 bases, V lost 5 bases, and 4 bases had no gene match. The CDR3 runs 14 residues. CDR3 coding DNA: TGTGCCAGCAGCCCGAGCGGGGACAAAAACATTCAGTACTTC. Protein: CASSPSGDKNIQYF. The full variable domain, its missing parts supplied by reference TRBV11-2 and TRBJ2-4, is EAGVAQSPRYKIIEKRQSVAFWCNPISGHATLYWYQQILGQGPKLLIQFQNNGVVDDSQLPKDRFSAERLKGVDSTLKIQPAKLEDSAVYLCASSPSGDKNIQYFGAGTRLSVL.

V usage is TRBV5-4 and J usage is TRBJ1-4, with 7 bases lining up with TRBD1. With 3 bases clipped from V and 2 bases from J, the junction kept 1 base outside the gene matches. This CDR3 has 14 amino acids. Germline loops: CDR1 SGHNT, CDR2 YYREEE (reference sequence). Here the CDR3 reads CASSSGGTNEKLFF. The CDR3 DNA reads TGTGCCAGCAGCTCAGGGGGGACTAATGAAAAACTGTTTTTT. The variable domain in full, with the rest retrieved from reference TRBV5-4 and TRBJ1-4, is ETGVTQSPTHLIKTRGQQVTLRCSSQSGHNTVSWYQQALGQGPQFIFQYYREEENGRGNFPPRFSGLQFPNYSSELNVNALELDDSALYLCASSSGGTNEKLFFGSGTQLSVL.

The rearrangement joins TRBV27 to TRBJ2-3; 7 nucleotides align to TRBD1. The CDR3 has 15 amino acids. With 5 bases clipped from V and 4 bases from J, the junction kept 9 bases outside the gene matches. Germline lookup yields CDR1 MNHEY and CDR2 SMNVEV (reference sequence). CDR3 loop: CASSRQGVIADTQYF. DNA of the CDR3: TGTGCCAGCAGTCGACAGGGTGTTATCGCAGATACGCAGTATTTT.

The chain couples TRBV9 to TRBJ1-2, with 8 bases fitting TRBD1. The CDR3 is 14 amino acids. With V trimmed by 7 bases and J by 7 bases, 12 bases remained unmatched. The germline CDR1 and CDR2 sequences are SGDLS and YYNGEE. Here the CDR3 DNA reads TGTGCCAGCCAATCCGCAGGGGGCTCGAGTGGCTACACCTTC. This translates into CASQSAGGSSGYTF.

The rearrangement joins TRBV5-1 to TRBJ2-5; 10 bases fit TRBD1. The germline V gene has CDR1 SGHRS and CDR2 YFSETQ. This CDR3 spans 16 amino acids. V lost 4 bases and J lost 2; bases outside the gene matches: 8. This CDR3 is CASSRTGTGEQETQYF. In nucleotides, the CDR3 is TGCGCCAGCAGCCGAACGGGGACAGGGGAACAAGAGACCCAGTACTTC.

The chain links TRBV10-3 to TRBJ1-2; D is uncertain. The CDR3 covers 15 residues. The germline V and J ends were trimmed by 0 bases and 5 bases, with 13 bases remaining between them. Looked up from germline, CDR1 is ENHRY and CDR2 is SYGVKD. The CDR3 spells CAISESFQSGYGYTF. CDR3 DNA: TGTGCCATCAGTGAGTCGTTTCAATCGGGGTATGGCTACACCTTC.

This sequence joins TRBV6-5 and TRBJ2-5; TRBD1 matches 8 bases. CDR1 and CDR2 (germline): MNHEY, SVGAGI. This CDR3 is 16 amino acids long. V lost 2 bases to trimming and J lost 2 bases; unmatched junction nucleotides: 7. The CDR3 here is CASSYTRTGGQETQYF. CDR3 bases: TGTGCCAGCAGTTACACAAGAACAGGGGGTCAAGAGACCCAGTACTTC.

This clone was observed a few times. The rearrangement joins TRBV4-1 to TRBJ2-1, with 10 nucleotides matching TRBD2. The V and J ends lost 1 base and 3 bases, in that order; junction bases with no gene match: 6. The CDR3 extends over 17 amino acids. Germline V CDR1 and CDR2: MGHRA, YSYEKL. The CDR3 is CASSQVWASGGYNEQFF. For the CDR3, the DNA is TGCGCCAGCAGCCAAGTTTGGGCTAGCGGGGGCTACAATGAGCAGTTCTTC.

The chain is built from TRBV6-6 and TRBJ2-2; D perhaps matches TRBD1 (6 bases). The CDR3 loop spans 16 amino acids. The germline gives CDR1 MNHNY, CDR2 SVGAGI (reference sequence). V was pared by 2 bases and J by 5 bases, with 15 bases between. The CDR3 spells CASSYVPGVYTGELFF. As DNA, the CDR3 is TGTGCCAGCAGTTACGTCCCAGGGGTATATACCGGGGAGCTGTTTTTT.

This chain joins TRBV5-5 and TRBJ2-3, with a weak D call TRBD2 (5 bases). There are 13 residues in the CDR3. V dropped 4 bases and J dropped 1 base, with 7 bases sitting between them. Germline CDR1 SGHKS, CDR2 YYEKEE (reference sequence). CDR3: CASSPGGTDTQYF. The CDR3, as DNA: TGTGCCAGCAGCCCCGGGGGCACAGATACGCAGTATTTT.

The chain uses TRBV7-8 and TRBJ2-1; D perhaps matches TRBD1 (5 bases). V lost 5 bases, J lost 1 base, and 12 bases lay in between. CDR3 length: 15 residues. CDR1 is SGHVS and CDR2 is FQNEAQ in the germline V gene. In DNA form, the CDR3 reads TGTGCCAGCAGCCCAGGGATCGGGTCCTACAATGAGCAGTTCTTC. Its protein is CASSPGIGSYNEQFF.

V usage is TRBV7-9 and J usage is TRBJ1-2; 7 bases align to TRBD1. V lost 5 bases, J lost 6 bases, and 15 bases stayed unmatched. Germline CDR1 and CDR2: SEHNR and FQNEAQ (reference sequence). This CDR3 comprises 16 residues. CDR3 nucleotide sequence: TGTGCCAGCAGCCAAGGGGGGAACAGGGGAGTAAATGGCTACACCTTC. This sequence encodes CASSQGGNRGVNGYTF.

This chain joins TRBV11-3 and TRBJ1-1, with 10 bases lining up with TRBD1. Per the germline V gene, CDR1 is SGHNT and CDR2 is YENEEA. V dropped 5 bases and J dropped 1; count of bases not matched to a gene: 10. The CDR3 has 17 residues. The chain's CDR3 is CASSTDRGHFQNTEAFF. CDR3 nucleotide sequence: TGTGCCAGCAGCACCGACAGGGGGCATTTTCAGAACACTGAAGCTTTCTTT.

This sequence joins TRBV19 and TRBJ1-1, with D maybe TRBD1 (5 bases). The V gene's germline CDR1 is LNHDA and CDR2 SQIVND (reference sequence). The CDR3 runs to 13 residues. V shed 3 bases and J shed 4 bases, with 9 bases lying between them. CDR3 sequence: CASSIGGVTEAFF. CDR3 in DNA: TGTGCCAGTAGTATTGGGGGGGTCACTGAAGCTTTCTTT.

This clone is a singleton in its sample. This chain links TRBV11-2 with TRBJ2-3; weak D call: TRBD1 (5 bases). This CDR3 region has 13 residues. Per the germline V gene, CDR1 is SGHAT and CDR2 is FQNNGV. V was shortened by 0 bases and J by 6 bases, with 7 bases between the two germline ends. For the CDR3, the DNA is TGTGCCAGCAGCTTAGACAGGGATGATACGCAGTATTTT. Translated: CASSLDRDDTQYF.

This clone was counted a single time. The chain employs TRBV19 and TRBJ1-1; D remains ambiguous. Germline V gene lookup returns CDR1 LNHDA and CDR2 SQIVND (reference sequence). The CDR3 sequence is 12 residues long. Trimming cost V 5 bases and J 11 bases, with 15 bases left between them. The CDR3 bases are TGTGCCAGTAGTTCGTTCGGAGCGGAGGCTTTCTTT. It specifies CASSSFGAEAFF.

The V gene is TRBV5-5, the J gene TRBJ1-2; D unclear. The CDR3 has 16 amino acids. Germline V gene lookup returns CDR1 SGHKS and CDR2 YYEKEE (reference sequence). The germline V and J ends were trimmed by 0 bases and 0 bases, with 12 bases remaining between them. The DNA for the CDR3 is TGTGCCAGCAGCTTGGCCCCGCGTACAGCTAACTATGGCTACACCTTC. It is translated as CASSLAPRTANYGYTF.

The rearrangement uses TRBV3-1 (or the pseudogene TRBV3-2) and TRBJ1-2, with a weak D call TRBD1 (5 bases). Looked up from germline, CDR1 is LGHDT and CDR2 is YNNKEL (reference sequence). The CDR3 is made up of 12 amino acids. V shed 7 bases and J shed 7 bases, with 13 bases lying between them. CDR3: CASTQTGGGYTF. CDR3 sequence (DNA): TGTGCCAGCACCCAGACGGGGGGTGGCTACACCTTC.

The J gene is TRBJ2-7, the V gene TRBV5-1; D is perhaps TRBD2 (6 bases). V lost 0 bases and J 5 bases, leaving 15 bases between the germline ends. The CDR3 totals 15 residues. The germline V gene has CDR1 SGHRS and CDR2 YFSETQ. The CDR3 loop reads CASSLAGGLGHEQYF. In nucleotides, the CDR3 is TGCGCCAGCAGCTTGGCCGGGGGACTGGGCCACGAGCAGTACTTC.

V gene TRBV3-1 (or the pseudogene TRBV3-2) combines with J gene TRBJ2-5; 9 positions match TRBD2. This CDR3 contains 15 residues. Germline values: CDR1 LGHDT, CDR2 YNNKEL (reference sequence). V dropped 1 base and J dropped 5; count of bases not matched to a gene: 5. The CDR3 here is CASSQVRGGWETQYF. For the CDR3, the DNA is TGTGCCAGCAGCCAAGTGCGGGGGGGGTGGGAGACCCAGTACTTC.

This chain uses TRBV7-8 with TRBJ1-4, with D maybe TRBD1 (6 bases). V lost 1 base, J lost 9 bases, and 15 bases lay in between. CDR1 and CDR2 from the germline V gene are SGHVS and FQNEAQ. CDR3 length: 15 residues. In DNA form, the CDR3 reads TGTGCCAGCAGCTTAGAAGGGGGTCAATTTAAAAAACTGTTTTTT. Translation: CASSLEGGQFKKLFF. Looking up the rest from reference TRBV7-8 and TRBJ1-4 gives the full variable domain: GAGVSQSPRYKVAKRGQDVALRCDPISGHVSLFWYQQALGQGPEFLTYFQNEAQLDKSGLPSDRFFAERPEGSVSTLKIQRTQQEDSAVYLCASSLEGGQFKKLFFGSGTQLSVL.

The chain joins TRBV2 to TRBJ1-2; a possible D gene is TRBD1 (5 bases). Germline V gene data show CDR1 as SNHLY and CDR2 as FYNNEI. The V end lost 11 bases, the J end lost 0 bases, and 10 bases lay between the germline ends. The CDR3 totals 12 residues. For the CDR3, the DNA is TGTGCCGGGGCGGCAGCTAACTATGGCTACACCTTC. It translates to CAGAAANYGYTF. Complete variable domain (other parts from reference TRBV2 and TRBJ1-2): EPEVTQTPSHQVTQMGQEVILRCVPISNHLYFYWYRQILGQKVEFLVSFYNNEISEKSEIFDDQFSVERPDGSNFTLKIRSTKLEDSAMYFCAGAAANYGYTFGSGTRLTVV.

This clone was found a few times. The genes are TRBV6-6 and TRBJ2-6; TRBD2 is a possible D gene (5 bases). This CDR3 region has 17 residues. The V gene's germline CDR1 is MNHNY and CDR2 SVGAGI (reference sequence). Trimming took off 5 bases at V and 2 bases at J, with 16 bases between the two ends. CDR3 region: CASSRPLGSTGANVLTF. The CDR3 nucleotides are TGTGCCAGCAGTCGACCTCTGGGGAGTACTGGGGCCAACGTCCTGACTTTC.

J is TRBJ2-2 and V is TRBV5-4; TRBD2 agrees at 15 bases. The CDR3 length is 17 residues. V trimming: 4 bases; J trimming: 4 bases; junction bases outside the gene matches: 5. The V gene's germline CDR1 is SGHNT and CDR2 YYREEE (reference sequence). The CDR3 coding sequence is TGTGCCAGCAGCCAGGGACTAGCGGGGGGTCTCACCGGGGAGCTGTTTTTT. As protein: CASSQGLAGGLTGELFF.